One and the same sample provided the 20 T cell receptor beta chains below, sequenced in a study of blood T cell repertoires in COVID-19. Sequencing used immunoSEQ multiplex PCR; TCRdb keeps in-frame clones, though not all of them. This table has hundreds of thousands of clones, about 88% appearing once. The sequencing sample was made of PBMCs or T cells enriched from blood (not recorded which). The receptor set was obtained from a woman younger than 35 who had been exposed to COVID-19.

This chain joins TRBV9 and TRBJ2-7; 7 bases line up with TRBD1. Germline V gene data show CDR1 as SGDLS and CDR2 as YYNGEE. V shed 4 bases and J 3 bases; nucleotides not matched to a gene: 10. This CDR3 spans 15 amino acids. The CDR3 here is CASSPSSQGYYEQYF. The CDR3, as DNA: TGTGCCAGCAGCCCATCTTCACAGGGGTACTACGAGCAGTACTTC.

The rearrangement joins TRBV4-1 to TRBJ1-4; the match to TRBD1 covers 9 bases. This CDR3 is 15 amino acids long. Trimming removed 5 bases from V and 8 bases from J; junction bases left unmatched: 9. The germline gives CDR1 MGHRA, CDR2 YSYEKL. The CDR3 protein is CASSYFGTGKEKLFF. The CDR3 coding sequence is TGCGCCAGCAGCTACTTTGGGACAGGGAAGGAAAAACTGTTTTTT.

This sequence joins TRBV28 and TRBJ1-2, with 7 positions matching TRBD1. CDR3 length: 14 amino acids. V dropped 3 bases and J dropped 3; count of bases not matched to a gene: 4. In germline, CDR1 is MDHEN, CDR2 SYDVKM. CDR3 DNA: TGTGCCAGCAGTTTTTCAGGGGGTTACTATGGCTACACCTTC. The encoded protein is CASSFSGGYYGYTF.

This chain uses TRBV7-9 with TRBJ1-1; 7 positions agree with TRBD1. The CDR3 runs to 14 residues. Looked up from germline, CDR1 is SEHNR and CDR2 is FQNEAQ (reference sequence). V was clipped by 3 bases and J by 7 bases; unmatched bases: 8. The CDR3 region has the DNA TGTGCCAGCAGCTTCGAACAGGGGATATTTGAAGCTTTCTTT. Encoded protein: CASSFEQGIFEAFF.

This chain uses TRBV5-6 with TRBJ2-1; perhaps TRBD2 as D (5 bases). The V and J ends lost 4 bases and 4 bases respectively, with 9 bases between them. Looked up from germline, CDR1 is SGHDT and CDR2 is YYEEEE. The CDR3 sequence is 13 residues long. CDR3 amino acids: CASSVGVYNEQFF. DNA of the CDR3: TGTGCCAGCAGCGTGGGAGTTTACAATGAGCAGTTCTTC.

The V gene is TRBV7-9, the J gene TRBJ2-7, with D unclear. CDR3 length equals 15 residues. V dropped 0 bases and J dropped 2 bases, with 11 bases sitting between them. Per the germline V gene, CDR1 is SEHNR and CDR2 is FQNEAQ (reference sequence). CDR3 amino acids: CASSLATKNPYEQYF. In DNA form, the CDR3 reads TGTGCCAGCAGCTTAGCAACTAAGAACCCCTACGAGCAGTACTTC. Filled out from reference TRBV7-9 and TRBJ2-7, the complete variable domain reads DTGVSQNPRHKITKRGQNVTFRCDPISEHNRLYWYRQTLGQGPEFLTYFQNEAQLEKSRLLSDRFSAERPKGSFSTLEIQRTEQGDSAMYLCASSLATKNPYEQYFGPGTRLTVT.

This clone was counted between two and nine times. In the same sample, other DNA sequences code for this CDR3. The chain couples TRBV19 to TRBJ1-1; no firm D call. CDR3 length equals 12 residues. Germline V gene data show CDR1 as LNHDA and CDR2 as SQIVND (reference sequence). V lost 4 bases and J 1 base, leaving 4 bases between the germline ends. The CDR3 protein is CASSTGNTEAFF. For the CDR3, the DNA is TGTGCCAGTAGTACAGGGAACACTGAAGCTTTCTTT.

The chain couples TRBV7-9 to TRBJ2-5, with D possibly matching TRBD1 (7 bases). The CDR3 has 12 residues. V shed 6 bases and J shed 7 bases, with 12 bases lying between them. CDR1 is SEHNR and CDR2 is FQNEAQ in the germline V gene (reference sequence). The DNA for the CDR3 is TGTGCCAGCAGTTCAGGGGGGCCGACCCAGTACTTC. This translates into CASSSGGPTQYF.

The rearrangement joins TRBV10-3 to TRBJ2-5, with 11 bases lining up with TRBD2. V trimming: 11 bases; J trimming: 3 bases; junction bases outside the gene matches: 14. CDR3 length: 16 residues. From germline, CDR1 is ENHRY and CDR2 SYGVKD. Here the CDR3 DNA reads TGTGCCTCCTCCGGGACTAGCGGAATTCTCAAAGAGACCCAGTACTTC. Translation: CASSGTSGILKETQYF.

The chain is built from TRBV3-1 (or the pseudogene TRBV3-2) and TRBJ1-2; no firm D call. Trimming removed 2 bases from V and 4 bases from J, with 11 bases in between. Germline V gene data show CDR1 as LGHDT and CDR2 as YNNKEL (reference sequence). The CDR3 covers 14 residues. This CDR3 is CASSQIEESYGYTF. CDR3 nucleotides: TGTGCCAGCAGCCAAATTGAGGAGAGCTATGGCTACACCTTC.

This sequence joins TRBV13 and TRBJ1-1; 8 bases fit TRBD1. The V gene's germline CDR1 is PRHDT and CDR2 FYEKMQ (reference sequence). J was trimmed by 10 bases and V by 5 bases; bases with no gene match: 9. The CDR3 is 13 residues long. Here the CDR3 reads CASSTLGGQAAFF. The CDR3 DNA sequence: TGTGCCAGCAGCACCCTAGGGGGACAGGCAGCTTTCTTT.

This clone was detected once. V is TRBV28 and J is TRBJ1-1; 8 positions match TRBD1. From germline, CDR1 is MDHEN and CDR2 SYDVKM. The CDR3 has 15 amino acids. V trimming: 3 bases; J trimming: 3 bases; junction bases outside the gene matches: 6. CDR3 sequence: CASSLWTGRDTEAFF. CDR3 in DNA: TGTGCCAGCAGTTTGTGGACAGGGCGGGACACTGAAGCTTTCTTT.

The chain carries TRBV23-1 and TRBJ1-6; D perhaps matches TRBD1 (5 bases). TRBV23-1 is designated an ORF whose function remains uncertain. V lost 2 bases, J lost 5 bases, and 22 bases lay in between. The CDR3 extends over 19 amino acids. This chain's CDR3 is CASSQGNKNRRSDNSPLHF. The CDR3 bases are TGCGCCAGCAGTCAAGGGAATAAAAACAGGAGATCAGATAATTCACCCCTCCACTTT.

The chain employs TRBV7-2 and TRBJ1-5, with 7 bases lining up with TRBD1. Trimming took 5 bases from V and 6 from J; bases not matched to a gene: 13. CDR3 length equals 16 residues. CDR1 and CDR2 from the germline V gene are SGHTA and FQGNSA. As DNA, the CDR3 is TGTGCCAGCAGCCAAGACAGGGTTGCTACGGGTCAGCCCCAGCATTTT. This translates into CASSQDRVATGQPQHF.

This clone came up a few times. This chain links TRBV9 with TRBJ2-1, with 11 bases identical to TRBD2. The junction had 2 bases not matched to a gene; V was cut back by 1 base and J by 5 bases. This CDR3 comprises 15 residues. The V gene's germline CDR1 is SGDLS and CDR2 YYNGEE. The CDR3: CASSVLSGGDNEQFF. The CDR3, as DNA: TGTGCCAGCAGCGTACTTAGCGGGGGGGACAATGAGCAGTTCTTC.

The chain couples TRBV18 to TRBJ1-1, with D maybe TRBD1 (6 bases). Germline CDR1 and CDR2: KGHSH and LQKENI. The length of the CDR3 is 15 residues. V was shortened by 3 bases and J by 4 bases, with 15 bases between the two germline ends. In nucleotides, the CDR3 is TGTGCCAGCTCACCGAAAACAGGGTGGTCCACTGAAGCTTTCTTT. Its protein is CASSPKTGWSTEAFF.

The rearrangement links TRBV28 to TRBJ2-2; 8 bases align to TRBD2. The CDR3 is 14 residues long. V dropped 6 bases and J dropped 7; count of bases not matched to a gene: 7. The germline CDR1 and CDR2 sequences are MDHEN and SYDVKM. Here the CDR3 DNA reads TGTGCCAGCAGGACGGGGGGGCTCGTCGGGGAGCTGTTTTTT. Protein sequence: CASRTGGLVGELFF.

The J gene is TRBJ1-2, the V gene TRBV7-2; perhaps TRBD1 as D (6 bases). Between the trimmed V and J ends, which lost 4 bases and 7 bases, there was a span of 13 bases. The CDR3 sequence is 13 residues long. In germline, CDR1 is SGHTA, CDR2 FQGNSA. CDR3 bases: TGTGCCAGCAGCTCACCAGGGGCCCGTGGCTACACCTTC. The encoded protein is CASSSPGARGYTF.

This chain links TRBV5-1 with TRBJ1-6; the D gene is possibly TRBD1 (5 bases). The CDR3 contains 14 residues. Trimming shortened V by 0 bases and J by 10 bases, and 11 bases separated the two germline ends. Germline V gene lookup returns CDR1 SGHRS and CDR2 YFSETQ. CDR3 in DNA: TGCGCCAGCAGCTTGGCAGGGAAGGGATCACCCCTCCACTTT. It is translated as CASSLAGKGSPLHF.

There are a few counts of this clone. The genes are TRBV12-3 or TRBV12-4 and TRBJ1-3, with 8 bases identical to TRBD1. After removal of 7 bases from V and 10 bases from J, the junction contained 6 bases not matched to a gene. This CDR3 comprises 12 residues. CDR3 DNA: TGTGCCAGCACCCGACAGGGGTTAACCATATATTTT. It codes for CASTRQGLTIYF.